These 12 T cell receptor beta chains came from one sample sequenced in a study of beta chain features in type 1 diabetes. Every isolated RNA sample was fully reverse transcribed, so sequencing captured expressed TCRB transcripts. Assay: immunoSEQ multiplex PCR; the TCRdb copy retains only in-frame clones and omits some. The sample carries 860,000 or so clones, about 17% recorded once. Sequencing used naive CD4+ T cells from blood. These receptors came from a woman between 18 and 30 years old in good health.

The chain links TRBV28 to TRBJ1-1; 11 positions match TRBD1. V was clipped by 5 bases and J by 4 bases; unmatched bases: 6. The CDR3 is 15 residues long. Germline CDR1 is MDHEN and CDR2 is SYDVKM. CDR3 DNA: TGTGCCAGCAGTCCCGGACAGGGGGCAGGCACTGAAGCTTTCTTT. This translates into CASSPGQGAGTEAFF.

The table lists this clone with a few counts. The chain uses TRBV18 and TRBJ2-1, with D possibly being TRBD1 (6 bases). V was shortened by 3 bases and J by 7 bases, with 19 bases between the two germline ends. This CDR3 has 16 amino acids. Germline CDR1 KGHSH, CDR2 LQKENI. The CDR3 reads CASSPPQGLVRNEQFF. In DNA form, the CDR3 reads TGTGCCAGCTCACCCCCACAGGGATTGGTTCGTAATGAGCAGTTCTTC.

This clone was counted a single time. A read error may produce the germline difference seen at one junction end. CDR3 amino acids: CVSRGTSGTSYEQYF. The CDR3 region has the DNA TGTGTCAGCAGAGGTACTAGCGGGACGTCCTACGAGCAGTACTTC. The V gene is TRBV28, the J gene TRBJ2-7; 10 positions agree with TRBD2. Germline CDR1 and CDR2: MDHEN and SYDVKM. This CDR3 is 15 amino acids long.

This clone came up a few times. CDR3 bases: TGTGCCAGCAGTTTTCAAAGGACAAGGACACAAAAACTGTTTTTT. It translates to CASSFQRTRTQKLFF. The V call is TRBV28, the J call TRBJ1-4; a weak D match, TRBD1 (5 bases). This CDR3 comprises 15 residues. Germline loops: CDR1 MDHEN, CDR2 SYDVKM. V gave up 3 bases and J gave up 9 bases, with 17 bases separating them.

Of note for this clone: The sample carries other DNA sequences with the same CDR3. This chain joins TRBV9 and TRBJ1-3; D not certain. V was shortened by 2 bases and J by 0 bases, with 9 bases between the two germline ends. Germline-derived CDR1 and CDR2 are SGDLS and YYNGEE. This CDR3 has 15 residues. The chain's CDR3 is CASSVSRGSGNTIYF. For the CDR3, the DNA is TGTGCCAGCAGCGTGTCCCGGGGCTCTGGAAACACCATATATTTT.

There are a few counts of this clone. The rearrangement joins TRBV4-3 to TRBJ1-2, with D possibly TRBD1 on 5 matching bases. V lost 0 bases and J lost 6, with 11 bases in between. The CDR3 runs 14 residues. CDR1 is LGHNA, CDR2 YSLEER, per germline. Here the CDR3 reads CASSQDLGVDGYTF. DNA of the CDR3: TGCGCCAGCAGCCAAGATTTGGGGGTAGATGGCTACACCTTC.

The chain uses TRBV2 and TRBJ2-5, with D possibly TRBD1 on 6 matching bases. The CDR3 runs 14 residues. CDR1 SNHLY and CDR2 FYNNEI come from the germline V gene. V lost 6 bases and J lost 1, with 12 bases in between. CDR3: CASRTQGFQETQYF. DNA of the CDR3: TGTGCCAGCAGGACACAGGGCTTCCAAGAGACCCAGTACTTC.

This clone was observed a handful of times. The CDR3 DNA reads TGTGCCAGCAGTTTGATGGGAACAGATACGCAGTATTTT. It is translated as CASSLMGTDTQYF. The chain uses TRBV27 and TRBJ2-3; no definite D call. Germline V gives CDR1 MNHEY, CDR2 SMNVEV (reference sequence). The CDR3 is 13 residues long. Trimming took 3 bases from V and 3 from J, leaving 7 bases between them.

This clone was recorded a few times. Different DNA sequences within this sample yield the same CDR3. The chain recombines TRBV5-1 with TRBJ2-7; 11 nucleotides match TRBD2. The CDR3 runs 16 residues. J gave up 2 bases and V 0 bases, and 4 bases lay outside the gene matches. Germline V lookup: CDR1 SGHRS, CDR2 YFSETQ. CDR3 amino acids: CASSLGGTSGTYEQYF. The CDR3 coding sequence is TGCGCCAGCAGCTTGGGGGGGACTAGCGGTACCTACGAGCAGTACTTC.

This clone was picked up a small number of times. Other DNA sequences in the same sample also yield this CDR3. The chain recombines TRBV5-1 with TRBJ2-1, with 7 positions matching TRBD2. The CDR3 spans 14 residues. Germline V gene lookup returns CDR1 SGHRS and CDR2 YFSETQ. Trimming removed 3 bases from V and 2 bases from J; junction bases left unmatched: 2. For the CDR3, the DNA is TGCGCCAGCAGCTCTAGCGGAACCTACAATGAGCAGTTCTTC. It translates to CASSSSGTYNEQFF.

This clone came up a few times. This specimen includes other DNA sequences encoding the same CDR3. V gene TRBV20-1 combines with J gene TRBJ2-5; D gene uncertain. The germline gives CDR1 DFQATT, CDR2 SNEGSKA (reference sequence). The CDR3 extends over 11 amino acids. V dropped 4 bases and J dropped 1 base, with 4 bases sitting between them. The DNA of the CDR3 is TGCAGTGCTACACTCCAAGAGACCCAGTACTTC. It yields the protein CSATLQETQYF.

J is TRBJ2-5 and V is TRBV5-1; 10 nucleotides agree with TRBD2. This CDR3 has 16 amino acids. The trim removed 4 bases at V and 4 bases at J, leaving 10 bases unmatched. CDR1 is SGHRS and CDR2 is YFSETQ in the germline V gene. CDR3 nucleotide sequence: TGCGCCAGCAGCCCTCGGACTAGCGGACTTGGAGAGACCCAGTACTTC. It is translated as CASSPRTSGLGETQYF.